This passage covers 17 T cell receptor beta chains from one sample sequenced in a study of CD8+ T cells in alopecia areata. Sequencing used cDNA as its template, made by extracting RNA and reverse transcribing it. Data came from immunoSEQ multiplex PCR; TCRdb stores just in-frame clones and leaves some out. This table holds about 110,000 clones, approximately 59% found once. The sequenced sample consisted of CD8+ T cells sorted from blood. The receptors derive from a human donor in good health.

Comment on this clone: The junction departs from germline at one end; a sequencing error may be responsible. The chain joins TRBV7-7 to TRBJ2-5; the match to TRBD2 covers 7 bases. The CDR3 sequence is 16 residues long. Germline V gene data show CDR1 as SSHAT and CDR2 as FNYEAQ (reference sequence). CDR3 residues: CASSLGPRGSQETQYF. The CDR3 DNA is TGTGCTAGCAGCTTAGGTCCGCGGGGGAGCCAAGAGACCCAGTACTTC. Variable domain in full (rest from reference TRBV7-7 and TRBJ2-5): GAGVSQSPRYKVTKRGQDVTLRCDPISSHATLYWYQQALGQGPEFLTYFNYEAQPDKSGLPSDRFSAERPEGSISTLTIQRTEQRDSAMYRCASSLGPRGSQETQYFGPGTRLLVL.

This sequence joins TRBV6-5 and TRBJ2-2, with D hard to call. The germline V and J ends were trimmed by 2 bases and 5 bases, with 6 bases remaining between them. The V gene's germline CDR1 is MNHEY and CDR2 SVGAGI. The CDR3 runs 13 residues. The CDR3 sequence is CASSYVGTGELFF. DNA for the CDR3: TGTGCCAGCAGTTACGTAGGGACCGGGGAGCTGTTTTTT.

The rearrangement joins TRBV29-1 to TRBJ1-2; D is perhaps TRBD1 (6 bases). In germline, CDR1 is SQVTM, CDR2 ANQGSEA. This CDR3 spans 13 amino acids. V was shortened by 3 bases and J by 4 bases, with 12 bases between the two germline ends. This CDR3 reads CSVDKGDSYGYTF. The DNA of the CDR3 is TGCAGCGTTGATAAGGGGGATTCCTATGGCTACACCTTC.

This clone has just a few counts. This sequence joins TRBV6-6 and TRBJ2-7; TRBD1 is a possible D gene (5 bases). Between the trimmed V and J ends, which lost 0 bases and 1 base, there was a span of 10 bases. CDR1 and CDR2 (germline): MNHNY, SVGAGI (reference sequence). CDR3 length: 15 residues. CDR3 coding DNA: TGTGCCAGCAGTTACTCAGGGGAAGGATCCTACGAGCAGTACTTC. It yields the protein CASSYSGEGSYEQYF.

This chain joins TRBV5-6 and TRBJ2-7; D is uncertain. Germline V gene data show CDR1 as SGHDT and CDR2 as YYEEEE. CDR3 length: 11 residues. Trimming took 1 base from V and 6 from J, leaving 5 bases between them. The CDR3 reads CASSLRREQYF. CDR3 in DNA: TGTGCCAGCAGCTTGAGGCGCGAGCAGTACTTC.

Comments on this clone: Other DNA sequences within the sample encode an identical CDR3. This rearrangement joins TRBV29-1 to TRBJ2-2, with D possibly TRBD2 on 6 matching bases. This CDR3 contains 12 residues. The V gene lost 3 bases and the J gene lost 5 bases, with 7 bases spanning the gap. Germline V gives CDR1 SQVTM, CDR2 ANQGSEA. The CDR3 sequence is CSVEGGTGELFF. CDR3 in DNA: TGCAGCGTTGAGGGGGGAACCGGGGAGCTGTTTTTT.

This clone was recorded only once. V is TRBV11-2 and J is TRBJ2-1, with 9 bases fitting TRBD1. The CDR3 loop spans 14 amino acids. Trimming at V came to 4 bases and at J to 3 bases, leaving 1 base not matched to a gene. Germline CDR1 is SGHAT and CDR2 is FQNNGV. The CDR3 sequence is CASSSGQGYNEQFF. CDR3 bases: TGTGCCAGCAGCTCGGGACAGGGCTACAATGAGCAGTTCTTC.

This chain joins TRBV29-1 and TRBJ2-1; TRBD1 matches at 9 bases. In germline, CDR1 is SQVTM, CDR2 ANQGSEA. After removal of 2 bases from V and 4 bases from J, the junction contained 12 bases not matched to a gene. The CDR3 sequence is 17 residues long. In DNA, the CDR3 is TGCAGCGTTGAAAACCAACAGGGGGCAGGGGATTACAATGAGCAGTTCTTC. It yields the protein CSVENQQGAGDYNEQFF.

The chain couples TRBV7-2 to TRBJ1-4; 7 bases line up with TRBD1. Losses at the gene ends were 5 bases for V and 4 bases for J; bases not matched to a gene: 4. Germline V gives CDR1 SGHTA, CDR2 FQGNSA. This CDR3 is 14 amino acids long. The CDR3 here is CASSPGQSNEKLFF. The CDR3 nucleotides read TGTGCCAGCAGCCCGGGACAGAGTAATGAAAAACTGTTTTTT.

J is TRBJ2-7 and V is TRBV4-1; D remains unclear. Germline V lookup: CDR1 MGHRA, CDR2 YSYEKL. CDR3 length: 15 amino acids. V was cut by 1 base and J by 3 bases, with 13 bases left in between. CDR3 residues: CASSQVLITRYEQYF. The CDR3 DNA reads as TGCGCCAGCAGCCAAGTCTTGATTACACGCTACGAGCAGTACTTC.

J is TRBJ2-1 and V is TRBV19; maybe TRBD2 (5 bases). Trimming removed 5 bases at V and 7 bases at J, with 15 bases between. This CDR3 contains 14 residues. Germline CDR1 and CDR2: LNHDA and SQIVND (reference sequence). DNA for the CDR3: TGTGCCAGTAGTTTCAATAGACTACGGAATGAGCAGTTCTTC. This encodes CASSFNRLRNEQFF.

The chain is built from TRBV4-1 and TRBJ2-7, with 7 positions matching TRBD2. CDR3 length: 16 amino acids. V lost 0 bases, J lost 6 bases, and 11 bases stayed unmatched. The V gene's germline CDR1 is MGHRA and CDR2 YSYEKL. The CDR3 coding sequence is TGCGCCAGCAGCCAAGATCACGAGACGGGGGAGGGCGAGCAGTACTTC. This gives the protein CASSQDHETGEGEQYF.

This chain joins TRBV28 and TRBJ2-6; D remains unclear. This CDR3 spans 16 amino acids. Germline V gives CDR1 MDHEN, CDR2 SYDVKM. V was clipped by 7 bases and J by 1 base, with 14 bases between them. CDR3 loop: CASTPIFRSGANVLTF. The CDR3 DNA follows: TGTGCCAGCACCCCAATCTTCAGGTCTGGGGCCAACGTCCTGACTTTC.

As DNA, the CDR3 is TGCAGCGTTGACAGGAACACCGGGGAGCTGTTTTTT. Its translation: CSVDRNTGELFF. V usage is TRBV29-1 and J usage is TRBJ2-2; no definite D call. The CDR3 loop spans 12 amino acids. Looked up from germline, CDR1 is SQVTM and CDR2 is ANQGSEA. V dropped 3 bases and J dropped 1 base, with 3 bases sitting between them.

V gene TRBV10-3 combines with J gene TRBJ2-7; D may be TRBD1 (6 bases). This CDR3 comprises 16 residues. The germline CDR1 and CDR2 sequences are ENHRY and SYGVKD. Trimming removed 3 bases from V and 2 bases from J, with 17 bases in between. This chain's CDR3 is CAISEWVGAFPYEQYF. The CDR3 DNA sequence: TGTGCCATCAGTGAATGGGTGGGGGCCTTCCCCTACGAGCAGTACTTC.

The gene calls are TRBV6-5 and TRBJ2-7; the D is unclear. Between the trimmed V and J ends, which lost 6 bases and 3 bases, there was a span of 12 bases. Per the germline V gene, CDR1 is MNHEY and CDR2 is SVGAGI. The CDR3 runs 13 residues. In DNA, the CDR3 is TGTGCCAGCAGCAAAATCGAGAGCTACGAGCAGTACTTC. It is translated as CASSKIESYEQYF.

The V call is TRBV27, the J call TRBJ1-1; 8 nucleotides align to TRBD1. This CDR3 region has 14 residues. V gave up 4 bases and J gave up 5 bases; unmatched junction bases: 6. Germline V gene data show CDR1 as MNHEY and CDR2 as SMNVEV (reference sequence). CDR3 amino acids: CASSWQGAGTEAFF. CDR3 bases: TGTGCCAGCAGTTGGCAGGGGGCAGGAACTGAAGCTTTCTTT.